This is a list of T cell receptor beta chains from one sample in a study of sequential checkpoint blockade in melanoma. Assay used: immunoSEQ multiplex PCR; TCRdb lists only in-frame clones, some missing. The sample shows around 1,800 clones, around a fifth of them seen only once. The sequencing here drew on tumor tissue (inferred from file names), taken from a patient given nivolumab and ipilimumab in sequence. The receptors originated from a human donor with melanoma. Each CDR3 is given without its conserved first and last residue. The order of the fields is J gene, V gene, CDR3 protein.

>TRBJ2-1|TRBV14
ASSQPSGTQF
>TRBJ1-5|TRBV19
ASSVDINQPQH
>TRBJ2-3|TRBV29-1
SVEDRASGSTDTQY
>TRBJ1-3|TRBV11-3
ASSSLGRGNTIY
>TRBJ2-2|TRBV19
ASSALGQSELF
>TRBJ2-5|TRBV18
ASSPRGFSEETQY
>TRBJ1-1|TRBV11-3
ASSIDTGGNTEAF
>TRBJ1-3|TRBV6-8
ASSRVTGNTIY
>TRBJ2-3|TRBV23-1
ASSLQGSRADTQY
>TRBJ1-1|TRBV11-3
ASSKDRVAPNTEAF
>TRBJ2-1|TRBV9
ASSPRQGDYNEQF
>TRBJ1-2|TRBV11-3
ASSFRALLGGYT
>TRBJ2-7|TRBV6-8
ASSYVAGSSYEQY
>TRBJ2-4|TRBV11-3
ASSLRGQGLDIQY
>TRBJ1-3|TRBV19
ASSSINSGNTIY
>TRBJ2-7|TRBV6-8
AVSPTGLKPGQY
>TRBJ2-7|TRBV6-8
ASSLGAGSSEQY
>TRBJ2-7|TRBV28
ASRRTGSTDEQY
>TRBJ1-4|TRBV5-1
ASSYGTGDEKLF
>TRBJ1-2|TRBV6-8
ASSSRRGYGYT